In this sample, the clone carrying this T cell receptor (beta chain) turned up a few times. Its antigen is not identified. The data were taken from a study of beta chain features in type 1 diabetes. Study-level findings and limits: Across patients, naive, central memory and Treg TCRB repertoires exhibited apparently greater similarity than was observed across healthy donors. The study found moderately but significantly shorter TCRB CDR3s in all four CD4+ subsets of Type 1 diabetes patients.

CDR1 is SEHNR and CDR2 is FQNEAQ in the germline V gene (reference sequence). Germline trimming cut 5 bases from V and 10 bases from J; bases unmatched to any gene: 9. The CDR3 runs to 15 residues. All of the isolated RNA was reverse transcribed, so expressed TCRB transcripts were sequenced. Method: immunoSEQ multiplex PCR; TCRdb's copy keeps in-frame clones and lacks some. The sample has hundreds of thousands of clones; 13% are singletons. Via the markers CD45RO/CCR7/CD25/CD127/CD95/CD27, stem cell-like memory, regulatory, central memory and naive CD4+ cells were sorted. This sequence joins TRBV7-9 and TRBJ1-6, with 9 bases that match TRBD1. The source of this sequence is a man younger than 35 with type 1 diabetes. The sequenced sample consisted of naive CD4+ T cells from blood. Here the CDR3 DNA reads TGTGCCAGCAGCCATACGGACAGGGGCAGGTCACCCCTCCACTTT. Its translation: CASSHTDRGRSPLHF.